This T cell receptor beta chain stems from a study of blood T cell repertoires in COVID-19. Across the study: Spain, Italy and the United States supplied samples that represented acute and convalescent COVID-19.

As processed by the authors: Amplification from reference gene primers served as the basis for estimated nucleated cell counts. Assay: immunoSEQ multiplex PCR; the TCRdb copy retains only in-frame clones and omits some. The V and J calls and the clone size are those of that table, but D and trimming were determined from the DNA. The table has 45,000 to 65,000 clones, about four fifths seen once. V lost 4 bases, J lost 6 bases, and 14 bases lay in between. The CDR3 sequence is 15 residues long. The V gene's germline CDR1 is SGDLS and CDR2 YYNGEE. The chain has TRBV9 and TRBJ1-6; no firm D call. Sequencing input: peripheral blood. This clonotype was obtained from a woman aged 80 or older with COVID-19, enrolled during active disease. In DNA form, the CDR3 reads TGTGCCAGCAGCTCCACCGGAGCGCCTAATTCACCCCTCCACTTT. This gives the protein CASSSTGAPNSPLHF.